These 10 T cell receptor beta chains came from one sample sequenced in a study of cytomegalovirus exposure and HLA in healthy donors (TCRdb year 2017). The receptor library was made with the immunoSEQ multiplex PCR assay. For the multiplex PCR, a mixture combining 60 forward primers for TCR Vbeta segments and 13 reverse primers for TCR Jbeta segments was used. TCRdb re-hosts the immuneACCESS table, in-frame sequences only. Its copies lack some clones; in the studies checked, an unresolved V gene accounts for under half of them, and the cause for the rest is not known. The sample contains 200,000 to 300,000 clones, 85% of them found a single time. 0.2% to 0.25% of the sample goes to the ten largest clones. Input material: PBMCs. These receptors were collected from a girl aged 2 to 10 in good health and CMV-seronegative.

The rearrangement joins TRBV5-8 to TRBJ1-4, with D unclear. The CDR3 has 13 amino acids. V lost 4 bases to trimming and J lost 8 bases, with 12 bases between them. Germline lookup yields CDR1 SGHTS and CDR2 YDEGEE. The CDR3 reads CASSREGREKLFF. CDR3 DNA: TGTGCCAGCAGCCGGGAAGGGAGGGAAAAACTGTTTTTT. Full variable domain (rest looked up from reference TRBV5-8 and TRBJ1-4): EAGVTQSPTHLIKTRGQQATLRCSPISGHTSVYWYQQALGLGLQFLLWYDEGEERNRGNFPPRFSGRQFPNYSSELNVNALELEDSALYLCASSREGREKLFFGSGTQLSVL.

This sequence joins TRBV4-2 and TRBJ2-7, with 10 bases fitting TRBD2. The junction had 10 bases not matched to a gene; V was cut back by 3 bases and J by 2 bases. This CDR3 is built from 17 residues. Germline V gives CDR1 LGHNA, CDR2 YNFKEQ. The CDR3 bases are TGTGCCAGCAGCCAGATGGCCGGGACTAGCGCTACCTACGAGCAGTACTTC. As protein: CASSQMAGTSATYEQYF.

This chain links TRBV4-2 with TRBJ2-3; TRBD2 matches at 8 bases. The CDR3 spans 14 residues. CDR1 and CDR2 from the germline V gene are LGHNA and YNFKEQ. V lost 4 bases and J lost 0; bases outside the gene matches: 0. The CDR3 sequence is CASSPSGSTDTQYF. The CDR3 DNA reads TGTGCCAGCAGCCCTAGCGGGAGCACAGATACGCAGTATTTT.

J is TRBJ1-2 and V is TRBV5-4; D is unresolved. CDR1 and CDR2 (germline): SGHNT, YYREEE (reference sequence). This CDR3 region has 12 residues. V gave up 1 base and J gave up 4 bases, with 5 bases separating them. CDR3 coding DNA: TGTGCCAGCAGCTTGACAACCTATGGCTACACCTTC. Its protein is CASSLTTYGYTF.

The CDR3 here is CATSRDRSHTEAFF. CDR3 DNA sequence: TGTGCCACCAGCAGAGACAGGTCCCACACTGAAGCTTTCTTT. V and J are TRBV15 and TRBJ1-1; D not certain. This CDR3 spans 14 amino acids. Trimming took off 0 bases at V and 3 bases at J, with 8 bases between the two ends. Per germline, CDR1 LNHNV and CDR2 YYDKDF (reference sequence). Full variable domain (remainder filled in from reference TRBV15 and TRBJ1-1): DAMVIQNPRYQVTQFGKPVTLSCSQTLNHNVMYWYQQKSSQAPKLLFHYYDKDFNNEADTPDNFQSRRPNTSFCFLDIRSPGLGDTAMYLCATSRDRSHTEAFFGQGTRLTVV.

The rearrangement links TRBV5-1 to TRBJ2-7; TRBD2 agrees at 15 bases. This CDR3 is 16 amino acids long. The V gene's germline CDR1 is SGHRS and CDR2 YFSETQ. The V segment lost 4 bases and the J segment 3 bases; nucleotides outside the gene matches: 5. CDR3 sequence: CASSGGLAGGIYEQYF. CDR3 DNA sequence: TGCGCCAGCAGCGGGGGACTAGCGGGGGGAATCTACGAGCAGTACTTC. The full variable domain, in which reference TRBV5-1 and TRBJ2-7 provide the parts outside the CDR3, is KAGVTQTPRYLIKTRGQQVTLSCSPISGHRSVSWYQQTPGQGLQFLFEYFSETQRNKGNFPGRFSGRQFSNSRSEMNVSTLELGDSALYLCASSGGLAGGIYEQYFGPGTRLTVT.

For the CDR3, the DNA is TGCAGCGTTGTAGTGAGAGGCACTGAAGCTTTCTTT. This gives the protein CSVVVRGTEAFF. This chain joins TRBV29-1 and TRBJ1-1; no clear D. Trimming shortened V by 4 bases and J by 4 bases, and 10 bases separated the two germline ends. CDR1 is SQVTM, CDR2 ANQGSEA, per germline. The CDR3 spans 12 residues.

The rearrangement uses TRBV9 and TRBJ2-1; D is perhaps TRBD1 (5 bases). The CDR3 loop spans 12 amino acids. Germline V gene data show CDR1 as SGDLS and CDR2 as YYNGEE. Trimming stripped 0 bases from V and 9 bases from J, with 7 bases between. The CDR3 loop reads CASSVERGEQFF. The CDR3 bases are TGTGCCAGCAGCGTAGAAAGGGGTGAGCAGTTCTTC.

This chain joins TRBV6-6 and TRBJ2-7; 9 bases align to TRBD1. The junction had 11 bases not matched to a gene; V was cut back by 6 bases and J by 5 bases. CDR1 and CDR2 from the germline V gene are MNHNY and SVGAGI (reference sequence). This CDR3 contains 15 residues. The CDR3 bases are TGTGCCAGCAGCAATACAGGGGGCGTAAGGGACGAGCAGTACTTC. This sequence encodes CASSNTGGVRDEQYF.

The rearrangement uses TRBV29-1 and TRBJ1-5, with D tentatively TRBD1 (5 bases). CDR1 is SQVTM, CDR2 ANQGSEA, per germline. V gave up 7 bases and J gave up 9 bases, with 19 bases separating them. The CDR3 loop spans 13 amino acids. The CDR3 sequence: CSGLREAGGPQHF. CDR3 nucleotide sequence: TGCAGCGGCCTCAGGGAGGCCGGGGGGCCCCAGCATTTT.